These 30 T cell receptor beta chains share one sample of origin, sequenced in a study of pediatric ulcerative colitis. Sequencing used immunoSEQ multiplex PCR; TCRdb keeps in-frame clones, though not all of them. Of tens of thousands of clones in the sample, around 80% are singletons; the top ten hold around 5.2%. The sequenced material came from blood. Receptors originate from a boy under 18 with moderate ulcerative colitis.

This rearrangement joins TRBV7-2 to TRBJ1-2; no firm D call. V lost 1 base and J 1 base, leaving 4 bases between the germline ends. CDR3 size: 13 residues. CDR1 and CDR2 from the germline V gene are SGHTA and FQGNSA. CDR3 amino acids: CASSLGYNYGYTF. The CDR3 bases are TGTGCCAGCAGCTTAGGGTATAACTATGGCTACACCTTC.

This clone has only one observation. This rearrangement joins TRBV5-1 to TRBJ2-3; D gene unclear. The CDR3 covers 14 residues. The germline V gene has CDR1 SGHRS and CDR2 YFSETQ. V was pared by 0 bases and J by 1 base, with 6 bases between. The CDR3 region has the DNA TGCGCCAGCAGCTTGGATCGTCGCACAGATACGCAGTATTTT. Its translation is CASSLDRRTDTQYF. Combining the CDR3 with reference TRBV5-1 and TRBJ2-3 gives the whole variable domain KAGVTQTPRYLIKTRGQQVTLSCSPISGHRSVSWYQQTPGQGLQFLFEYFSETQRNKGNFPGRFSGRQFSNSRSEMNVSTLELGDSALYLCASSLDRRTDTQYFGPGTRLTVL.

The chain is built from TRBV7-2 and TRBJ2-7; 7 nucleotides match TRBD2. Trimming at V came to 4 bases and at J to 7 bases, leaving 13 bases not matched to a gene. Germline CDR1 SGHTA, CDR2 FQGNSA. The CDR3 has 15 residues. The CDR3 DNA reads as TGTGCCAGCAGCTCGGGGGGAGGTGTCTTTTTAGAGCAGTACTTC. Amino acids: CASSSGGGVFLEQYF.

The chain couples TRBV11-2 to TRBJ1-1; TRBD1 is a possible D gene (6 bases). Germline V gene data show CDR1 as SGHAT and CDR2 as FQNNGV. The CDR3 extends over 18 amino acids. The V and J ends lost 2 bases and 1 base respectively, with 20 bases between them. DNA of the CDR3: TGTGCCAGCAGCTTATTGGGTCCTAATCGGGGGGCGAACACTGAAGCTTTCTTT. Amino acids: CASSLLGPNRGANTEAFF.

The DNA for the CDR3 is TGTGCCAGCAGTCGACCCCAATCCTACGAGCAGTACTTC. Encoded protein: CASSRPQSYEQYF. The J gene is TRBJ2-7, the V gene TRBV6-5; no firm D call. The germline V gene has CDR1 MNHEY and CDR2 SVGAGI. This CDR3 has 13 amino acids. Trimming shortened V by 5 bases and J by 1 base, and 9 bases separated the two germline ends.

The chain links TRBV7-2 to TRBJ1-3, with unresolved D. Germline CDR1 is SGHTA and CDR2 is FQGNSA. The CDR3 totals 12 residues. The V end was cut by 5 bases, the J end by 2 bases, with 4 bases between. CDR3 sequence: CASSVPGNTIYF. The CDR3 bases are TGTGCCAGCAGCGTACCTGGAAACACCATATATTTT.

V gene TRBV6-1 combines with J gene TRBJ1-1; D gene unclear. Germline V gene lookup returns CDR1 MNHNS and CDR2 SASEGT. The V and J ends lost 5 bases and 0 bases respectively, with 10 bases between them. The CDR3 is 14 amino acids. CDR3 amino acids: CASSKDGLNTEAFF. Written as DNA, the CDR3 is TGTGCCAGCAGTAAGGACGGTTTGAACACTGAAGCTTTCTTT.

The CDR3 loop is CAWSVGAGGEQYF. CDR3 bases: TGTGCCTGGAGTGTAGGTGCCGGGGGCGAGCAGTACTTC. This chain joins TRBV30 and TRBJ2-7; tentative D call: TRBD2 (6 bases). This CDR3 region has 13 residues. Per germline, CDR1 GTSNPN and CDR2 SVGIG (reference sequence). The V end lost 0 bases, the J end lost 6 bases, and 12 bases lay between the germline ends.

This clone was seen only a few times. The chain joins TRBV7-2 to TRBJ1-2; 7 nucleotides line up with TRBD1. CDR1 is SGHTA and CDR2 is FQGNSA in the germline V gene. The CDR3 is 15 residues long. The V segment lost 5 bases and the J segment 4 bases; nucleotides outside the gene matches: 10. The CDR3 loop reads CASSPNRGKGYGYTF. CDR3 coding DNA: TGTGCCAGCAGCCCAAACAGGGGCAAAGGCTATGGCTACACCTTC.

The gene calls are TRBV6-5 and TRBJ1-2; D not certain. Trimming shortened V by 2 bases and J by 8 bases, and 18 bases separated the two germline ends. The CDR3 extends over 15 amino acids. Germline assignment: CDR1 MNHEY and CDR2 SVGAGI. The CDR3 loop reads CASSYEWWSRGGYTF. The CDR3 DNA follows: TGTGCCAGCAGTTACGAATGGTGGAGTCGAGGCGGCTACACCTTC.

The chain has TRBV4-1 and TRBJ2-7; D gene unclear. V was cut by 0 bases and J by 4 bases, with 4 bases left in between. CDR3 length equals 12 residues. Germline-derived CDR1 and CDR2 are MGHRA and YSYEKL. The chain's CDR3 is CASSQEDYEQYF. CDR3 in DNA: TGCGCCAGCAGCCAAGAGGATTACGAGCAGTACTTC.

The rearrangement uses TRBV5-1 and TRBJ2-5; D is possibly TRBD1 (6 bases). Trimming cost V 2 bases and J 4 bases, with 9 bases left between them. Germline lookup yields CDR1 SGHRS and CDR2 YFSETQ. The CDR3 runs to 13 residues. This CDR3 is CASSLTGRETQYF. The CDR3 nucleotides read TGCGCCAGCAGCTTAACAGGGAGAGAGACCCAGTACTTC.

The rearrangement links TRBV19 to TRBJ2-6; D gene ambiguous. CDR3 length equals 13 residues. Trimming left V 3 bases short and J 1 base short, with 1 base between. Germline V gene lookup returns CDR1 LNHDA and CDR2 SQIVND (reference sequence). The CDR3 is CASSISGANVLTF. For the CDR3, the DNA is TGTGCCAGTAGTATTTCTGGGGCCAACGTCCTGACTTTC.

This clone was counted a single time. The V and J genes are TRBV29-1 and TRBJ2-1, with 11 bases identical to TRBD2. The germline gives CDR1 SQVTM, CDR2 ANQGSEA. This CDR3 has 12 residues. J lost 6 bases, V lost 6 bases, and 1 base had no gene match. CDR3 region: CSVGLAGNEQFF. DNA for the CDR3: TGCAGCGTCGGACTAGCGGGCAATGAGCAGTTCTTC.

This clone appeared a few times. This sequence joins TRBV5-1 and TRBJ1-2; D is possibly TRBD1 (6 bases). The CDR3 has 14 amino acids. With 0 bases removed from V and 4 bases from J, the gap between germline ends came to 10 bases. Germline V CDR1 and CDR2: SGHRS, YFSETQ. CDR3 in amino acids: CASSLEGGGYGYTF. As DNA, the CDR3 is TGCGCCAGCAGCTTGGAGGGAGGGGGCTATGGCTACACCTTC.

Written as DNA, the CDR3 is TGTGCCAGCAGCAAGGACAGTTACGAGCAGTACTTC. This encodes CASSKDSYEQYF. This chain uses TRBV7-9 with TRBJ2-7, with D perhaps TRBD1 (6 bases). V was trimmed by 5 bases and J by 4 bases, leaving 9 bases between them. This CDR3 has 12 amino acids. In germline, CDR1 is SEHNR, CDR2 FQNEAQ (reference sequence).

V is TRBV13 and J is TRBJ2-7; 9 nucleotides align to TRBD1. The ends lost 5 bases at V and 2 bases at J; junction bases unmatched: 10. CDR1 is PRHDT and CDR2 is FYEKMQ in the germline V gene (reference sequence). There are 16 residues in the CDR3. CDR3 region: CASSGRPGQGAYEQYF. The CDR3 DNA reads TGTGCCAGCAGCGGCCGTCCGGGACAGGGCGCCTACGAGCAGTACTTC. The complete variable domain, with remaining parts taken from reference TRBV13 and TRBJ2-7, reads AAGVIQSPRHLIKEKRETATLKCYPIPRHDTVYWYQQGPGQDPQFLISFYEKMQSDKGSIPDRFSAQQFSDYHSELNMSSLELGDSALYFCASSGRPGQGAYEQYFGPGTRLTVT.

This chain joins TRBV14 and TRBJ2-5, with 11 positions matching TRBD2. V trimming: 0 bases; J trimming: 4 bases; junction bases outside the gene matches: 7. The CDR3 totals 17 residues. Per the germline V gene, CDR1 is SGHDN and CDR2 is FVKESK. The CDR3 is CASSQDLAGGPGETQYF. CDR3 sequence (DNA): TGTGCCAGCAGCCAAGACTTAGCGGGAGGGCCGGGAGAGACCCAGTACTTC. Filled out from reference TRBV14 and TRBJ2-5, the complete variable domain reads EAGVTQFPSHSVIEKGQTVTLRCDPISGHDNLYWYRRVMGKEIKFLLHFVKESKQDESGMPNNRFLAERTGGTYSTLKVQPAELEDSGVYFCASSQDLAGGPGETQYFGPGTRLLVL.

This rearrangement joins TRBV7-6 to TRBJ1-2, with no clear D. Germline assignment: CDR1 SGHVS and CDR2 FNYEAQ. Trimming pared 1 base from V and 4 bases from J, leaving 7 bases between. This CDR3 is built from 13 residues. CDR3 sequence: CASSLDPSYGYTF. CDR3 nucleotide sequence: TGTGCCAGCAGCTTAGACCCCAGCTATGGCTACACCTTC.

The chain has TRBV19 and TRBJ1-2; D call uncertain. Trimming took off 3 bases at V and 4 bases at J, with 6 bases between the two ends. CDR3 length: 12 residues. CDR1 and CDR2 from the germline V gene are LNHDA and SQIVND (reference sequence). This CDR3 reads CASSMGIYGYTF. The CDR3, as DNA: TGTGCCAGTAGTATGGGGATCTATGGCTACACCTTC.

Only one count was recorded for this clone. The genes are TRBV5-6 and TRBJ1-3; D gene ambiguous. CDR1 SGHDT and CDR2 YYEEEE come from the germline V gene. The CDR3 contains 16 residues. Between the trimmed V and J ends, which lost 1 base and 0 bases, there was a span of 11 bases. In nucleotides, the CDR3 is TGTGCCAGCAGCTTGTCGGTTATCCGCTCTGGAAACACCATATATTTT. Translation: CASSLSVIRSGNTIYF. The whole variable domain, remainder taken from reference TRBV5-6 and TRBJ1-3, is DAGVTQSPTHLIKTRGQQVTLRCSPKSGHDTVSWYQQALGQGPQFIFQYYEEEERQRGNFPDRFSGHQFPNYSSELNVNALLLGDSALYLCASSLSVIRSGNTIYFGEGSWLTVV.

The V and J genes are TRBV30 and TRBJ1-2; D is uncertain. Trimming shortened V by 5 bases and J by 6 bases, and 7 bases separated the two germline ends. CDR3 length equals 10 residues. The germline gives CDR1 GTSNPN, CDR2 SVGIG (reference sequence). CDR3 region: CAWFRNGYTF. The DNA for the CDR3 is TGTGCCTGGTTCAGGAATGGCTACACCTTC.

The chain combines TRBV11-3 with TRBJ2-1; D not certain. Trimming left V 5 bases short and J 2 bases short, with 10 bases between. The CDR3 is 14 residues long. Germline-derived CDR1 and CDR2 are SGHNT and YENEEA. The CDR3 coding sequence is TGTGCCAGCAGCCTCGAACGAGCCTACAATGAGCAGTTCTTC. Translated, it gives CASSLERAYNEQFF.

This chain uses TRBV11-3 with TRBJ2-3, with 8 bases fitting TRBD2. V shed 5 bases, J shed 0 bases, and the junction held 10 bases outside the gene matches. This CDR3 region has 17 residues. Germline-derived CDR1 and CDR2 are SGHNT and YENEEA. The CDR3 coding sequence is TGTGCCAGCAGCCGAAGTAGCGGGAACCCTAGCACAGATACGCAGTATTTT. This codes for CASSRSSGNPSTDTQYF.

This clone was counted a few times. The chain links TRBV6-1 to TRBJ2-5; 10 positions agree with TRBD2. V dropped 2 bases and J dropped 5; count of bases not matched to a gene: 5. The CDR3 has 15 residues. Germline V gives CDR1 MNHNS, CDR2 SASEGT. CDR3 region: CASSELAGALETQYF. DNA of the CDR3: TGTGCCAGCAGTGAACTAGCGGGAGCTTTGGAGACCCAGTACTTC.

The CDR3 DNA reads as TGCAGCGTTGCAGCGGTTGGGACTAGGTTGGATGAGCAGTTCTTC. Protein product: CSVAAVGTRLDEQFF. The chain carries TRBV29-1 and TRBJ2-1, with 8 bases fitting TRBD2. J was trimmed by 8 bases and V by 4 bases; bases with no gene match: 13. The germline V gene encodes CDR1 SQVTM and CDR2 ANQGSEA. This CDR3 is built from 15 residues.

This clone came up a few times. V and J are TRBV27 and TRBJ2-5, with D perhaps TRBD2 (6 bases). The V and J ends lost 8 bases and 3 bases respectively, with 31 bases between them. From germline, CDR1 is MNHEY and CDR2 SMNVEV (reference sequence). The CDR3 extends over 19 amino acids. CDR3 protein: CASSATRGMVPQVKETQYF. The DNA of the CDR3 is TGTGCCAGCTCAGCTACCCGGGGGATGGTGCCTCAGGTCAAAGAGACCCAGTACTTC.

The V gene is TRBV4-1, the J gene TRBJ2-1; 7 bases match TRBD2. Germline assignment: CDR1 MGHRA and CDR2 YSYEKL. Trimming cost V 0 bases and J 3 bases; bases outside gene matches: 14. The CDR3 is made up of 19 amino acids. The CDR3 DNA reads as TGCGCCAGCAGCCAAGATAGGTTCGGGCGGGAGATCTTCTACAATGAGCAGTTCTTC. Its translation: CASSQDRFGREIFYNEQFF.

The table lists this clone with a count of one. The V call is TRBV19, the J call TRBJ1-2; D is unclear. Germline lookup yields CDR1 LNHDA and CDR2 SQIVND (reference sequence). V was cut by 8 bases and J by 7 bases, with 23 bases left in between. The CDR3 runs 15 residues. The CDR3 bases are TGTGCCAGTCGCCCCGAAGGACCAGTCAACGGTGGCTACACCTTC. Translating gives CASRPEGPVNGGYTF.

This chain links TRBV20-1 with TRBJ1-2; possibly TRBD1 for D (5 bases). V lost 6 bases, J lost 7 bases, and 12 bases lay in between. CDR1 is DFQATT, CDR2 SNEGSKA, per germline (reference sequence). The CDR3 spans 11 residues. The CDR3 sequence: CSAGEVGGYTF. CDR3 nucleotides: TGCAGTGCGGGGGAGGTCGGTGGCTACACCTTC.